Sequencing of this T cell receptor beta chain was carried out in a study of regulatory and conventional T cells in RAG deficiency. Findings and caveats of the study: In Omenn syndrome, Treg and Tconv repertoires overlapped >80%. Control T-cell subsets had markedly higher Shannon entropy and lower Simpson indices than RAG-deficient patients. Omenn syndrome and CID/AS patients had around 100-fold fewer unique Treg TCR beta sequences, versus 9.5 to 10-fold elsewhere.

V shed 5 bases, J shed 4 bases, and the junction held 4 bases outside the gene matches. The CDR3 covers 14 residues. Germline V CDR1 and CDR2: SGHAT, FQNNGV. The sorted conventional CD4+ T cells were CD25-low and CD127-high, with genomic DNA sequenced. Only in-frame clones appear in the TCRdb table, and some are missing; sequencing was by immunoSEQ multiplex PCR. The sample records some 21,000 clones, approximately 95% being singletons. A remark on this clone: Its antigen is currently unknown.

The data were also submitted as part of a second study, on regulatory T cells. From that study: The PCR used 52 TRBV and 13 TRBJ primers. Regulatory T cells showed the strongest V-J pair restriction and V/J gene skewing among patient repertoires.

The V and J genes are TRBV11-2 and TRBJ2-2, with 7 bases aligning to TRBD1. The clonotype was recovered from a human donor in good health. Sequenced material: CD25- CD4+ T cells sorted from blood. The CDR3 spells CASSPGTVTGELFF. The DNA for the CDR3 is TGTGCCAGCAGCCCCGGGACAGTCACCGGGGAGCTGTTTTTT.